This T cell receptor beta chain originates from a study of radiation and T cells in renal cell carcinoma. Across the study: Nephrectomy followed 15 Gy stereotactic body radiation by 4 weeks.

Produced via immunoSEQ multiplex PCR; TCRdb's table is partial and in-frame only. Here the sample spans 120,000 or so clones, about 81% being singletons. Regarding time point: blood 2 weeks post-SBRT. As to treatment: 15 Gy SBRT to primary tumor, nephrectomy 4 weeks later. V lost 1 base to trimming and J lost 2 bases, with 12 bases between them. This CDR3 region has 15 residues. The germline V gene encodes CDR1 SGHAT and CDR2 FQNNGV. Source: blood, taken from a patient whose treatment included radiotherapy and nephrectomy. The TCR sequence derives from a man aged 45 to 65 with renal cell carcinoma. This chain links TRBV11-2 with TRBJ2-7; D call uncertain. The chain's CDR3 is CASSLALDAAYEQYF. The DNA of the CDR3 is TGTGCCAGCAGCTTAGCACTTGACGCGGCCTACGAGCAGTACTTC.